This TCR beta chain was sequenced for a study of blood T cell repertoires in COVID-19. Trimming shortened V by 7 bases and J by 2 bases, and 8 bases separated the two germline ends. Per germline, CDR1 SGHTA and CDR2 FQGNSA. CDR3 length: 12 residues. The assay was immunoSEQ multiplex PCR, and TCRdb's table has in-frame clones only and misses some. The sample has 180,000 or so clones, about 87% seen once. This chain connects TRBV7-2 to TRBJ1-2, with D unclear. The specimen was peripheral blood. The receptor's source is a man in his forties or fifties with active or convalescent COVID-19. CDR3 loop: CASNRVNYGYTF. For the CDR3, the DNA is TGTGCCAGCAACAGAGTCAACTATGGCTACACCTTC.